A selection of T cell receptor beta chains follows, all from one sample in a study of blood T cell repertoires in COVID-19. The table came from immunoSEQ multiplex PCR; TCRdb's copy has only in-frame clones and leaves some out. The table lists roughly 380,000 clones, about nine tenths of them singletons, with about 0.94% in the top ten. The sample was PBMCs or T cells enriched from blood (not recorded which). The receptors were sampled from a woman in her 30s who had been exposed to COVID-19. Each CDR3 is given with its conserved first and last residue.

V,J,CDR3
TRBV27,TRBJ2-6,CASSQRPGQGSGANVLTF
TRBV28,TRBJ2-7,CATQGLAGLWAYEQYF
TRBV6-5,TRBJ2-1,CASSYLGGVYNEQFF
TRBV12-5,TRBJ1-2,CASGPDRGGYTF
TRBV27,TRBJ2-7,CASSFGTSGYEQYF
TRBV28,TRBJ2-2,CASSHTGTGELFF
TRBV7-9,TRBJ2-7,CASSTDSTGYEQYF
TRBV28,TRBJ2-7,CASSLRMGTGSSYEQYF
TRBV27,TRBJ1-1,CASSPRAWDRGREGGAFF
TRBV7-9,TRBJ2-1,CASSYSGTSYNEQFF
TRBV24-1,TRBJ1-3,CATSGTGGPGNTIYF
TRBV19,TRBJ1-2,CASSPPGLPNYGYTF